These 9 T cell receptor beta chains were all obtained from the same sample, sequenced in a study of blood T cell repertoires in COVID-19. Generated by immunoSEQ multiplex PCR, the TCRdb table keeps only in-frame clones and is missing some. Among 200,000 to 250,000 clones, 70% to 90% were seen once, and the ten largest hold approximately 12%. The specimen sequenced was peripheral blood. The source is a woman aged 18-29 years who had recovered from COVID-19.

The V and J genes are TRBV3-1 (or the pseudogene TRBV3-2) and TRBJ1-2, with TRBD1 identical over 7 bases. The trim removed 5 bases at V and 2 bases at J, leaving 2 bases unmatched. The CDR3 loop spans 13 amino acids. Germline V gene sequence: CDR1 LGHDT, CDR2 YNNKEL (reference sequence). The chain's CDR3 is CASSETGNYGYTF. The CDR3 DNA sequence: TGTGCCAGCAGCGAGACAGGGAACTATGGCTACACCTTC.

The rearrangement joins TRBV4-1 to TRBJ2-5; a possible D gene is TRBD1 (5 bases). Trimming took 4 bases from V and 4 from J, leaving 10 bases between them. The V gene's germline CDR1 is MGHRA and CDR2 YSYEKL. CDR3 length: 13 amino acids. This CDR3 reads CASSRRDGETQYF. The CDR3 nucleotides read TGCGCCAGCAGCCGCAGGGATGGAGAGACCCAGTACTTC.

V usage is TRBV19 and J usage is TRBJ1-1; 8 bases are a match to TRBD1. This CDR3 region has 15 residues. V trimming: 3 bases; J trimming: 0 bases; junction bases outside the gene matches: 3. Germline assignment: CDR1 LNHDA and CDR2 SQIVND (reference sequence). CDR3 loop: CASSIQGAVNTEAFF. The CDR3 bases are TGTGCCAGTAGTATCCAGGGGGCCGTGAACACTGAAGCTTTCTTT. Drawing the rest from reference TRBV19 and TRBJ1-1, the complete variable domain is DGGITQSPKYLFRKEGQNVTLSCEQNLNHDAMYWYRQDPGQGLRLIYYSQIVNDFQKGDIAEGYSVSREKKESFPLTVTSAQKNPTAFYLCASSIQGAVNTEAFFGQGTRLTVV.

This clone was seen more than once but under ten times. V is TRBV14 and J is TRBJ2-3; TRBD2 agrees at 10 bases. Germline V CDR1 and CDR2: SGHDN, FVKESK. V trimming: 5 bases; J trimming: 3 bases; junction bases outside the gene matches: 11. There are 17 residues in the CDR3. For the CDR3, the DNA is TGTGCCAGCAGCATCCGTCAGCGGGAGGGGAAAACAGATACGCAGTATTTT. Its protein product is CASSIRQREGKTDTQYF.

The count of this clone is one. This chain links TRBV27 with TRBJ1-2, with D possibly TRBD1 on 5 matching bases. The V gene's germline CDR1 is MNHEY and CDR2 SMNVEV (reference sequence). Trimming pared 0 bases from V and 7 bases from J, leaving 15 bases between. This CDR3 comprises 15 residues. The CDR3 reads CASSLSPGSAVGYTF. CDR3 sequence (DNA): TGTGCCAGCAGTTTATCGCCAGGGTCGGCGGTTGGCTACACCTTC.

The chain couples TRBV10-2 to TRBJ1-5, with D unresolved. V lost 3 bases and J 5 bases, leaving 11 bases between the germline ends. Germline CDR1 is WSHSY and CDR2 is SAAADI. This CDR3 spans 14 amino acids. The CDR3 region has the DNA TGCGCCAGCAGTGATTCGGGGTCGCATCAGCCCCAGCATTTT. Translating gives CASSDSGSHQPQHF.

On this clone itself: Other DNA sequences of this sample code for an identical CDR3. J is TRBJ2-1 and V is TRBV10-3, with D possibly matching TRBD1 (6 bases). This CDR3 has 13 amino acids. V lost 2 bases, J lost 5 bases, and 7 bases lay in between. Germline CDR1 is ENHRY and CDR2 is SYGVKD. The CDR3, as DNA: TGTGCCATCAGTGAGGGGACACACAATGAGCAGTTCTTC. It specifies CAISEGTHNEQFF.

The CDR3 here is CATSRATSGRANEQFF. The CDR3 region has the DNA TGTGCCACCAGCAGAGCTACTAGCGGGAGGGCCAATGAGCAGTTCTTC. This chain connects TRBV15 to TRBJ2-1; 13 bases map to TRBD2. Germline V gene sequence: CDR1 LNHNV, CDR2 YYDKDF (reference sequence). The trim removed 1 base at V and 6 bases at J, leaving 3 bases unmatched. This CDR3 is 16 amino acids long.

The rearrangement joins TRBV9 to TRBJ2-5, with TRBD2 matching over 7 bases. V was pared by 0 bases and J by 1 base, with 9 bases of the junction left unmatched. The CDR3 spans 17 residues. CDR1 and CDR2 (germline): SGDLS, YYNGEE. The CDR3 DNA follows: TGTGCCAGCAGCGTAGGTGGGGGGGACTATAGCCAAGAGACCCAGTACTTC. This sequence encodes CASSVGGGDYSQETQYF. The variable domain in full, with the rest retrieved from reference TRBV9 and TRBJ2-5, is DSGVTQTPKHLITATGQRVTLRCSPRSGDLSVYWYQQSLDQGLQFLIQYYNGEERAKGNILERFSAQQFPDLHSELNLSSLELGDSALYFCASSVGGGDYSQETQYFGPGTRLLVL.